The rows below give T cell receptor beta chains drawn from one sample of a study of blood T cell repertoires in COVID-19. The data were produced by immunoSEQ multiplex PCR, yet TCRdb's version contains in-frame clones alone and is incomplete. The data contain almost 200,000 clones, 70% to 90% of them singletons. Sequenced input: PBMCs or T cells enriched from blood (not recorded which). These receptors were taken from a woman between 18 and 29 years old who had recovered from COVID-19. The CDR3 runs from the conserved cysteine through the conserved F or W. A D gene is named only where the DNA matches it firmly. A clone size is listed for some rows: how often the clone was seen (once, few, many), or a class if it is expanded.

D gene: TRBD2; clone size: few; J gene: TRBJ2-7; V gene: TRBV7-9; CDR3 DNA: TGTGCCAGCAGCTTGACTAGCGGGGGATCCTACGAGCAGTACTTC; CDR3 protein: CASSLTSGGSYEQYF
D gene: TRBD1; clone size: .; J gene: TRBJ2-4; V gene: TRBV6-5; CDR3 DNA: TGTGCCAGCACCAGGACAGGGGAAGTAAACATTCAGTACTTC; CDR3 protein: CASTRTGEVNIQYF
D gene: .; clone size: .; J gene: TRBJ1-1; V gene: TRBV18; CDR3 DNA: TGTGCCAGCTCGCCAGGGACTGCCTACGAAGCTTTCTTT; CDR3 protein: CASSPGTAYEAFF
D gene: .; clone size: few; J gene: TRBJ1-1; V gene: TRBV4-2; CDR3 DNA: TGTGCCAGCAGCCAAGGGGTTGCAGGCTCGAACACTGAAGCTTTCTTT; CDR3 protein: CASSQGVAGSNTEAFF
D gene: .; clone size: few; J gene: TRBJ2-5; V gene: TRBV30; CDR3 DNA: TGTGCCTGGAGTCCAGGGGCCGGGATTGAGACCCAGTACTTC; CDR3 protein: CAWSPGAGIETQYF
D gene: TRBD1; clone size: once; J gene: TRBJ2-7; V gene: TRBV29-1; CDR3 DNA: TGCAGCGTTGGGGACAGGGCACTCTACGAGCAGTACTTC; CDR3 protein: CSVGDRALYEQYF
D gene: TRBD1; clone size: .; J gene: TRBJ2-2; V gene: TRBV25-1; CDR3 DNA: TGTGCCAGCAGTGAAACCGGGACAGATATCGGGGAGCTGTTTTTT; CDR3 protein: CASSETGTDIGELFF
D gene: TRBD1; clone size: once; J gene: TRBJ2-5; V gene: TRBV7-9; CDR3 DNA: TGTGCCAGCAGCAACCGGGACAGGGCCCAAGAGACCCAGTACTTC; CDR3 protein: CASSNRDRAQETQYF
D gene: .; clone size: .; J gene: TRBJ2-7; V gene: TRBV5-1; CDR3 DNA: TGCGCCAGCAGCTTGGAGCGTCAGTCCTCCTTTTTCTACGAGCAGTACTTC; CDR3 protein: CASSLERQSSFFYEQYF
D gene: .; clone size: .; J gene: TRBJ2-7; V gene: TRBV7-9; CDR3 DNA: TGTGCCAGCAGCTCTTCCTCGGGCCGGAGGTCTTACGAGCAGTACTTC; CDR3 protein: CASSSSSGRRSYEQYF
D gene: .; clone size: once; J gene: TRBJ2-5; V gene: TRBV2; CDR3 DNA: TGTGCCAGCAGTGAAGCGGGCACCGAGAGATGGGAGACCCAGTACTTC; CDR3 protein: CASSEAGTERWETQYF
D gene: TRBD2; clone size: .; J gene: TRBJ2-3; V gene: TRBV5-1; CDR3 DNA: TGCGCCAGCGGACTAGCGGGGGGCACAGATACGCAGTATTTT; CDR3 protein: CASGLAGGTDTQYF
D gene: TRBD1; clone size: .; J gene: TRBJ2-1; V gene: TRBV13; CDR3 DNA: TGTGCCAGCAGCTCCCCCGGGACAGGGTACAATGAGCAGTTCTTC; CDR3 protein: CASSSPGTGYNEQFF
D gene: .; clone size: .; J gene: TRBJ2-3; V gene: TRBV30; CDR3 DNA: TGTGCCTGGACCCAAGGGGCGGGGGCCAGGGATACGCAGTATTTT; CDR3 protein: CAWTQGAGARDTQYF
D gene: .; clone size: .; J gene: TRBJ1-2; V gene: TRBV19; CDR3 DNA: TGTGCCAGTAGTATAACCCTGGACAGCCGAGACTATGGCTACACCTTC; CDR3 protein: CASSITLDSRDYGYTF
D gene: .; clone size: .; J gene: TRBJ2-1; V gene: TRBV5-6; CDR3 DNA: TGTGCCAGCAGCTTGAACGGGGGGCCCTACAATGAGCAGTTCTTC; CDR3 protein: CASSLNGGPYNEQFF
D gene: TRBD2; clone size: .; J gene: TRBJ2-7; V gene: TRBV7-8; CDR3 DNA: TGTGCCAGCAGCTGGGGGGGGAGCCCCGGGGTCTCCTACGAGCAGTACTTC; CDR3 protein: CASSWGGSPGVSYEQYF
D gene: .; clone size: .; J gene: TRBJ2-2; V gene: TRBV27; CDR3 DNA: TGTGCCAGCGGGACTTCTAACACCGGGGAGCTGTTTTTT; CDR3 protein: CASGTSNTGELFF
D gene: .; clone size: .; J gene: TRBJ2-5; V gene: TRBV19; CDR3 DNA: TGTGCCAGTAGTATGGGCCTCCCGTACCAAGAGACCCAGTACTTC; CDR3 protein: CASSMGLPYQETQYF
D gene: .; clone size: .; J gene: TRBJ2-2; V gene: TRBV5-6; CDR3 DNA: TGTGCCAGCAGGATAAGCGCCAGCTTCGGGGAGCTGTTTTTT; CDR3 protein: CASRISASFGELFF
D gene: .; clone size: .; J gene: TRBJ1-1; V gene: TRBV12-5; CDR3 DNA: TGTGCTAGTGGTCTTGGTGGGGGCGGAGGCACTGAAGCTTTCTTT; CDR3 protein: CASGLGGGGGTEAFF
D gene: .; clone size: .; J gene: TRBJ2-6; V gene: TRBV28; CDR3 DNA: TGTGCCAGCCTCCCTTGGAGCTCTGGGGCCAACGTCCTGACTTTC; CDR3 protein: CASLPWSSGANVLTF
D gene: .; clone size: .; J gene: TRBJ1-2; V gene: TRBV19; CDR3 DNA: TGTGCCAGTAGAATCTCGGCAGGCCTGTATGGCTACACCTTC; CDR3 protein: CASRISAGLYGYTF
D gene: .; clone size: .; J gene: TRBJ1-6; V gene: TRBV19; CDR3 DNA: TGTGCCAGTTCCCAAGACGGGAGTTCACCCCTCCACTTT; CDR3 protein: CASSQDGSSPLHF
D gene: .; clone size: few; J gene: TRBJ1-3; V gene: TRBV28; CDR3 DNA: TGTGCCAGCAGCCCAGGGACTTCTGGAAACACCATATATTTT; CDR3 protein: CASSPGTSGNTIYF
D gene: .; clone size: .; J gene: TRBJ1-2; V gene: TRBV6-2/TRBV6-3; CDR3 DNA: TGTGCCAGCAGTTACTCGATGCAGGACTATGGCTACACCTTC; CDR3 protein: CASSYSMQDYGYTF
D gene: .; clone size: .; J gene: TRBJ1-1; V gene: TRBV5-1; CDR3 DNA: TGCGCCAGCAGCTTCCAGGGGACGAACACTGAAGCTTTCTTT; CDR3 protein: CASSFQGTNTEAFF
D gene: .; clone size: .; J gene: TRBJ1-6; V gene: TRBV6-5; CDR3 DNA: TGTGCCAGCAGAGGGGGGGCGCGATCACCCCTCCACTTT; CDR3 protein: CASRGGARSPLHF
D gene: .; clone size: .; J gene: TRBJ2-7; V gene: TRBV4-1; CDR3 DNA: TGCGCCAGCAGCCAAGAAAATAGAGCTCACGAGCAGTACTTC; CDR3 protein: CASSQENRAHEQYF
D gene: TRBD1; clone size: .; J gene: TRBJ1-2; V gene: TRBV2; CDR3 DNA: TGTGCCAGCAGCTCAGAGGCGGGACAGAGCTATGGCTACACCTTC; CDR3 protein: CASSSEAGQSYGYTF
D gene: .; clone size: .; J gene: TRBJ1-4; V gene: TRBV19; CDR3 DNA: TGTGCCAGTAGTATAACCACCACAGCAACTAATGAAAAACTGTTTTTT; CDR3 protein: CASSITTTATNEKLFF
D gene: .; clone size: .; J gene: TRBJ2-2; V gene: TRBV2; CDR3 DNA: TGTGCCAGCAGTGAAGATATCGGGGAGCTGTTTTTT; CDR3 protein: CASSEDIGELFF
D gene: .; clone size: .; J gene: TRBJ1-1; V gene: TRBV19; CDR3 DNA: TGTGCCAGTAATCTGGGCCTTGAAGCTTTCTTT; CDR3 protein: CASNLGLEAFF
D gene: TRBD2; clone size: .; J gene: TRBJ2-7; V gene: TRBV10-3; CDR3 DNA: TGTGCCATCAGTGAGGGGTCTAGCGGGGGGACCTACGAGCAGTACTTC; CDR3 protein: CAISEGSSGGTYEQYF
D gene: TRBD1; clone size: .; J gene: TRBJ2-5; V gene: TRBV29-1; CDR3 DNA: TGCAGCGTTGTACCGGGACAGGGGAACGGCGAGACCCAGTACTTC; CDR3 protein: CSVVPGQGNGETQYF
D gene: TRBD1; clone size: .; J gene: TRBJ2-2; V gene: TRBV6-6; CDR3 DNA: TGTGCCAGCAGTCCCCCTTCCGGGACAGGGAACACCGGGGAGCTGTTTTTT; CDR3 protein: CASSPPSGTGNTGELFF
D gene: .; clone size: many; J gene: TRBJ2-5; V gene: TRBV19; CDR3 DNA: TGTGCCAGTAGTATAGAGGGCAGGAAGAAAGAGACCCAGTACTTC; CDR3 protein: CASSIEGRKKETQYF
D gene: TRBD2; clone size: .; J gene: TRBJ2-7; V gene: TRBV9; CDR3 DNA: TGTGCCAGCAGCGTTTCCTTCGGGGGGGCGGGCCACGAGCAGTACTTC; CDR3 protein: CASSVSFGGAGHEQYF
D gene: .; clone size: .; J gene: TRBJ1-5; V gene: TRBV5-6; CDR3 DNA: TGTGCCAGCAGCTTTGGGGGCTTTTCAGCCCAGCATTTT; CDR3 protein: CASSFGGFSAQHF
D gene: .; clone size: .; J gene: TRBJ1-2; V gene: TRBV6-5; CDR3 DNA: TGTGCCAGCAGCACGAACAGGCTCCACTATGGCTACACCTTC; CDR3 protein: CASSTNRLHYGYTF
D gene: .; clone size: .; J gene: TRBJ1-6; V gene: TRBV28; CDR3 DNA: TGTGCCAGCAGTCTCCCCGGGTCACCCCTCCACTTT; CDR3 protein: CASSLPGSPLHF
D gene: .; clone size: .; J gene: TRBJ2-7; V gene: TRBV12-3/TRBV12-4; CDR3 DNA: TGTGCCAGCAGTTCGAGCCTGCCAGGGGAGCAGTACTTC; CDR3 protein: CASSSSLPGEQYF
D gene: .; clone size: .; J gene: TRBJ2-1; V gene: TRBV4-1; CDR3 DNA: TGCGCCAGCACCCAAGGGTCTAGCTACAATGAGCAGTTCTTC; CDR3 protein: CASTQGSSYNEQFF
D gene: TRBD1; clone size: .; J gene: TRBJ1-1; V gene: TRBV6-5; CDR3 DNA: TGTGCCAGCAGATTCCTTGGACAGGAGGATGAAGCTTTCTTT; CDR3 protein: CASRFLGQEDEAFF
D gene: TRBD1; clone size: .; J gene: TRBJ1-4; V gene: TRBV29-1; CDR3 DNA: TGCAGCGTTGATAGGACAGGCCTTAATGAAAAACTGTTTTTT; CDR3 protein: CSVDRTGLNEKLFF
D gene: .; clone size: once; J gene: TRBJ2-7; V gene: TRBV4-1; CDR3 DNA: TGCGCCAGCAGCCTCACCACAGCCTTCGAGCAGTACTTC; CDR3 protein: CASSLTTAFEQYF
D gene: TRBD2; clone size: .; J gene: TRBJ2-7; V gene: TRBV30; CDR3 DNA: TGTGCCTTAAGCGGGGGGGCCTACGAGCAGTACTTC; CDR3 protein: CALSGGAYEQYF
D gene: TRBD2; clone size: .; J gene: TRBJ2-2; V gene: TRBV2; CDR3 DNA: TGTGCCAGCAGTGAGACTAGCGGGGACACCGGGGAGCTGTTTTTT; CDR3 protein: CASSETSGDTGELFF
D gene: .; clone size: once; J gene: TRBJ1-2; V gene: TRBV29-1; CDR3 DNA: TGCAGCCCCCGGCGGGTGGACTATGGCTACACCTTC; CDR3 protein: CSPRRVDYGYTF
D gene: TRBD1; clone size: .; J gene: TRBJ2-7; V gene: TRBV28; CDR3 DNA: TGTGCCAGCAGTATAGGGACAGGGCGTTACGAGCAGTACTTC; CDR3 protein: CASSIGTGRYEQYF